This T cell receptor beta chain was documented in a study of naive and memory T cell subsets. Study-wide results and limits: Possibly reflecting memory cells re-expressing CD45RA, a few larger clonotypes occurred in naive repertoires, especially CD8. Over 85% of naive TCR sequences appeared only once after error correction, unlike memory subsets. In CD4 and CD8 cells, diversity dropped from naive through EMRA.

Two oligonucleotides, mixed equimolar, formed the beta constant-region primer covering TRBC1 and TRBC2. Nested alpha and beta constant-region primers with the SP2 primer drove four PCR rounds on ligated cDNA. Ligation attached a single-stranded oligonucleotide with a 12-nucleotide UMI and the SP2 primer to the cDNA 3' end. One entry per CDR3 protein, called by TCRdb with MiXCR from the UMI-ligation and nested PCR reads. Here the sample spans 95,000 to 110,000 distinct CDR3 sequences, about 14% being singletons. The V gene lost 8 bases and the J gene lost 2 bases, with 16 bases spanning the gap. CDR3 length: 16 residues. Germline CDR1 is MNHEY and CDR2 is SMNVEV (reference sequence). This clonotype was recorded at least ten times. Its antigen is currently unknown. CMV status came from CD4+ IFNgamma after overnight CMV lysate stimulation.

The chain recombines TRBV27 with TRBJ2-6; possible D gene TRBD2, 6 bases. The TCR originated in a human donor in good health. Sequencing used naive CD8+ T cells from blood. The CDR3 reads CASGRVGGAGANVLTF. The DNA for the CDR3 is TGTGCCAGCGGACGTGTGGGGGGTGCTGGGGCCAACGTCCTGACTTTC.